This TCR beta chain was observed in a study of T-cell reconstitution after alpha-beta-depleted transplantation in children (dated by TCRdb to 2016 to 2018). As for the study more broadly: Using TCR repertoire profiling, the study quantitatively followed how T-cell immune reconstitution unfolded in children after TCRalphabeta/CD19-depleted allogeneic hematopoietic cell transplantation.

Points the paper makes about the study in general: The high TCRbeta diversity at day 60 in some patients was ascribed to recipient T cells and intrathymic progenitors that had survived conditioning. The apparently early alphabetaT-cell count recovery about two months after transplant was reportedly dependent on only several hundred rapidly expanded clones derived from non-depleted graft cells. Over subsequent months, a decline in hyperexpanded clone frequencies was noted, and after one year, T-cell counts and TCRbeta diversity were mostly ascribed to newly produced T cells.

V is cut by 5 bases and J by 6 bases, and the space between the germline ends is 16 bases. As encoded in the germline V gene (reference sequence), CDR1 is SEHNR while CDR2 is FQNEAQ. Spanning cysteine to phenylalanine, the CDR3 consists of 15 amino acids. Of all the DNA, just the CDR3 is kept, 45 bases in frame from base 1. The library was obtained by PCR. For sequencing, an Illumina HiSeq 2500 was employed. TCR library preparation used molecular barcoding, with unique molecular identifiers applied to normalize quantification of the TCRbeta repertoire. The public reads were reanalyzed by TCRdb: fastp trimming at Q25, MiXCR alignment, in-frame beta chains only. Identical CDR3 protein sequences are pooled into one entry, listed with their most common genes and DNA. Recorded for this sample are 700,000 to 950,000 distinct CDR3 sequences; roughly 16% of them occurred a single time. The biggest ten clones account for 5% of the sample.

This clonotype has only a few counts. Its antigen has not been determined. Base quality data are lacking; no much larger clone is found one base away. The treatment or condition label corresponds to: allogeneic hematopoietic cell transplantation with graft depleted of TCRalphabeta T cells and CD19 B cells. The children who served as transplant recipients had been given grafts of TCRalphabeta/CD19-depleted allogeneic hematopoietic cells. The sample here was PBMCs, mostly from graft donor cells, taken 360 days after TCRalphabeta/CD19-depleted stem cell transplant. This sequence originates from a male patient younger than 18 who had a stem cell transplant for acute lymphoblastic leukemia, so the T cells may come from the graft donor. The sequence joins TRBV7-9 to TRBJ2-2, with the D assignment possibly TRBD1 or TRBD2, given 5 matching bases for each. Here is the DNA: TGTGCCAGCAGCCCCTCCGGGACCTCCGCCGGGGAGCTGTTTTTT. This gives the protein CASSPSGTSAGELFF.